What follows are 6 T cell receptor beta chains derived from one specimen sequenced in a study of T cell responses to AZD1222 COVID-19 vaccine. Sequenced by immunoSEQ multiplex PCR; TCRdb stores in-frame clones only, minus some. The data show about 85,000 clones, about nine tenths seen once. Sequencing used peripheral blood, obtained on day 0 of AZD1222 vaccination. These receptor sequences come from an adult in good health.

As DNA, the CDR3 is TGTGCCAGCAGCCAAAATCAGGGGGCTCAGGGCGAAGCTTTCTTT. Protein product: CASSQNQGAQGEAFF. The chain is built from TRBV4-2 and TRBJ1-1, with TRBD1 matching over 8 bases. Germline CDR1 and CDR2: LGHNA and YNFKEQ. The CDR3 length is 15 residues. Trimming took 2 bases from V and 8 from J; bases not matched to a gene: 10.

The chain uses TRBV12-3 or TRBV12-4 and TRBJ1-1, with unresolved D. This CDR3 spans 12 amino acids. V was trimmed by 6 bases and J by 7 bases, leaving 12 bases between them. The CDR3 nucleotides read TGTGCCAGCAGGACGGACCCGGGTGAAGCTTTCTTT. Translating gives CASRTDPGEAFF.

The chain recombines TRBV18 with TRBJ1-1; no clear D. CDR3 length: 12 amino acids. The V gene's germline CDR1 is KGHSH and CDR2 LQKENI. V gave up 6 bases and J gave up 8 bases, with 13 bases separating them. CDR3 residues: CASSYGPEEAFF. The CDR3 DNA is TGTGCCAGCTCTTACGGACCAGAGGAAGCTTTCTTT. Looking up the rest from reference TRBV18 and TRBJ1-1 gives the full variable domain: NAGVMQNPRHLVRRRGQEARLRCSPMKGHSHVYWYRQLPEEGLKFMVYLQKENIIDESGMPKERFSAEFPKEGPSILRIQQVVRGDSAAYFCASSYGPEEAFFGQGTRLTVV.

V and J are TRBV18 and TRBJ1-1; a possible D gene is TRBD1 (6 bases). Germline loops: CDR1 KGHSH, CDR2 LQKENI. The length of the CDR3 is 16 residues. Trimming removed 6 bases at V and 1 base at J, with 18 bases between. The CDR3 coding sequence is TGTGCCAGCTCCCAGATAGGCGTACAGGGGAACACTGAAGCTTTCTTT. This codes for CASSQIGVQGNTEAFF.

The chain employs TRBV5-5 and TRBJ1-1; D may be TRBD1 (6 bases). CDR3 length: 16 amino acids. CDR1 is SGHKS, CDR2 YYEKEE, per germline (reference sequence). Between the trimmed V and J ends, which lost 2 bases and 1 base, there was a span of 15 bases. CDR3 loop: CASSFDRMGPNTEAFF. CDR3 bases: TGTGCCAGCAGCTTCGACAGGATGGGACCGAACACTGAAGCTTTCTTT.

The CDR3, as DNA: TGTGCCAGCAGCTATCCGGGACTACAAGAGACCCAGTACTTC. This sequence encodes CASSYPGLQETQYF. V and J are TRBV3-1 (or the pseudogene TRBV3-2) and TRBJ2-5; the match to TRBD2 covers 7 bases. The CDR3 length is 14 residues. CDR1 is LGHDT, CDR2 YNNKEL, per germline (reference sequence). Unmatched junction bases numbered 5, after V lost 5 bases and J lost 2 bases.